At least ten counts were recorded for the clone carrying this T cell receptor beta chain. This record comes from a study of T cell repertoires in cytomegalovirus infection. Germline loops: CDR1 SGHTA, CDR2 FQGNSA. V was clipped by 6 bases and J by 0 bases; unmatched bases: 9. The CDR3 runs to 17 residues. TCRdb called the reads again in MiXCR, with one record for every CDR3 protein. The table lists some 600,000 distinct CDR3 sequences, about 24% of them singletons. The clonotype comes from a human donor in good health (CMV status not recorded). Some clones in this sample may be carry-over from other donors' samples. Input material: CD8+ T cells from PBMCs. V usage is TRBV7-2 and J usage is TRBJ2-4, with 9 bases that match TRBD1. CDR3 residues: CASSLTGGALAKNIQYF. CDR3 DNA: TGTGCCAGCAGTTTGACAGGGGGAGCCCTAGCCAAAAACATTCAGTACTTC.